Shown below are 23 T cell receptor beta chains from a single sample sequenced in a study of cytomegalovirus exposure and HLA in healthy donors. Primers: 60 Vbeta forward and 13 Jbeta reverse. Method: immunoSEQ multiplex PCR; TCRdb's copy keeps in-frame clones and lacks some. Here the sample spans about 160,000 clones, roughly 79% being singletons. Specimen: PBMCs. These receptors were taken from a woman aged 35 to 49 in good health and CMV-seropositive.

This clone was counted only a few times. V is TRBV7-8 and J is TRBJ1-4; the match to TRBD1 covers 7 bases. This CDR3 has 14 amino acids. Germline V gives CDR1 SGHVS, CDR2 FQNEAQ. After removal of 5 bases from V and 4 bases from J, the junction contained 4 bases not matched to a gene. The CDR3 here is CASSTGQINEKLFF. DNA for the CDR3: TGTGCCAGCAGCACGGGACAGATTAATGAAAAACTGTTTTTT. Complete variable domain (other parts from reference TRBV7-8 and TRBJ1-4): GAGVSQSPRYKVAKRGQDVALRCDPISGHVSLFWYQQALGQGPEFLTYFQNEAQLDKSGLPSDRFFAERPEGSVSTLKIQRTQQEDSAVYLCASSTGQINEKLFFGSGTQLSVL.

The rearrangement joins TRBV9 to TRBJ2-2; the D gene is possibly TRBD1 (6 bases). Between the trimmed V and J ends, which lost 3 bases and 7 bases, there was a span of 13 bases. From germline, CDR1 is SGDLS and CDR2 YYNGEE. CDR3 length: 14 amino acids. The CDR3 bases are TGTGCCAGCAGCGGGACTCAGGGGATCGGGGAGCTGTTTTTT. Translated: CASSGTQGIGELFF.

The genes are TRBV19 and TRBJ1-6; D is unresolved. This CDR3 comprises 19 residues. Germline loops: CDR1 LNHDA, CDR2 SQIVND (reference sequence). The V end lost 0 bases, the J end lost 7 bases, and 22 bases lay between the germline ends. CDR3 region: CASSIDLPGLTQTNSPLHF. CDR3 DNA: TGTGCCAGTAGTATAGATCTTCCTGGGCTCACGCAAACCAATTCACCCCTCCACTTT. Supplemented by reference TRBV19 and TRBJ1-6, the full variable domain reads DGGITQSPKYLFRKEGQNVTLSCEQNLNHDAMYWYRQDPGQGLRLIYYSQIVNDFQKGDIAEGYSVSREKKESFPLTVTSAQKNPTAFYLCASSIDLPGLTQTNSPLHFGNGTRLTVT.

This clone was observed at least ten times. The V gene is TRBV6-5, the J gene TRBJ1-6, with 7 bases aligning to TRBD1. This CDR3 spans 15 amino acids. The germline V gene encodes CDR1 MNHEY and CDR2 SVGAGI. V lost 5 bases to trimming and J lost 7 bases; unmatched junction nucleotides: 8. The CDR3 is CASSNRQGRNSPLHF. The CDR3 region has the DNA TGTGCCAGCAGTAATCGACAGGGAAGGAATTCACCCCTCCACTTT.

The J gene is TRBJ1-2, the V gene TRBV5-4; the D is unclear. The CDR3 is 14 residues long. V was pared by 5 bases and J by 0 bases, with 11 bases between. Germline V gene lookup returns CDR1 SGHNT and CDR2 YYREEE (reference sequence). The chain's CDR3 is CASRAAGANYGYTF. CDR3 nucleotides: TGTGCCAGCAGAGCCGCGGGAGCTAACTATGGCTACACCTTC. Full variable domain (remainder filled in from reference TRBV5-4 and TRBJ1-2): ETGVTQSPTHLIKTRGQQVTLRCSSQSGHNTVSWYQQALGQGPQFIFQYYREEENGRGNFPPRFSGLQFPNYSSELNVNALELDDSALYLCASRAAGANYGYTFGSGTRLTVV.

This chain links TRBV6-1 with TRBJ2-5; 16 nucleotides match TRBD2. CDR1 and CDR2 from the germline V gene are MNHNS and SASEGT. V gave up 4 bases and J gave up 10 bases; unmatched junction bases: 3. The CDR3 is 14 amino acids. CDR3 in DNA: TGTGCCAGCAGTGTGGGACTAGCGGGGGGGCTCCAGTACTTC. Its translation is CASSVGLAGGLQYF.

The rearrangement uses TRBV10-3 and TRBJ1-2, with 9 bases lining up with TRBD1. Per germline, CDR1 ENHRY and CDR2 SYGVKD. This CDR3 is 14 amino acids long. With 10 bases clipped from V and 8 bases from J, the junction kept 14 bases outside the gene matches. The CDR3 bases are TGTGCCACCGAATTTCCGGGACAGGGTCGAGGCTACACCTTC. Its translation: CATEFPGQGRGYTF.

The rearrangement uses TRBV27 and TRBJ1-2; D unclear. Trimming pared 4 bases from V and 4 bases from J, leaving 10 bases between. The V gene's germline CDR1 is MNHEY and CDR2 SMNVEV (reference sequence). The CDR3 contains 13 residues. CDR3 nucleotides: TGTGCCAGCAGTTCCACGGTATTCTATGGCTACACCTTC. Protein: CASSSTVFYGYTF.

The V call is TRBV27, the J call TRBJ1-3; D unclear. CDR1 is MNHEY, CDR2 SMNVEV, per germline (reference sequence). V lost 9 bases to trimming and J lost 3 bases, with 15 bases between them. The CDR3 totals 14 residues. CDR3 sequence reads: CARDTEVHGNTIYF. CDR3 in DNA: TGTGCCAGAGATACCGAGGTGCATGGAAACACCATATATTTT.

The chain recombines TRBV30 with TRBJ2-1; D not resolved. CDR1 and CDR2 from the germline V gene are GTSNPN and SVGIG (reference sequence). Trimming took off 4 bases at V and 0 bases at J, with 7 bases between the two ends. The CDR3 is 13 residues long. The chain's CDR3 is CAWTVSSYNEQFF. The CDR3 region has the DNA TGTGCCTGGACAGTAAGCTCCTACAATGAGCAGTTCTTC.

This chain uses TRBV6-5 with TRBJ1-1; a possible D gene is TRBD1 (5 bases). Germline assignment: CDR1 MNHEY and CDR2 SVGAGI. The CDR3 contains 15 residues. V was trimmed by 6 bases and J by 0 bases, leaving 14 bases between them. The CDR3 DNA sequence: TGTGCCAGCAGCTCTTCAGGGTATATGAACACTGAAGCTTTCTTT. It codes for CASSSSGYMNTEAFF.

The chain has TRBV28 and TRBJ1-5, with D perhaps matching TRBD1 (5 bases). The V gene's germline CDR1 is MDHEN and CDR2 SYDVKM. V lost 10 bases to trimming and J lost 1 base, with 14 bases between them. CDR3 length equals 14 residues. The CDR3 loop reads CATQGTGSNQPQHF. For the CDR3, the DNA is TGTGCCACCCAGGGAACGGGCAGCAATCAGCCCCAGCATTTT.

The chain employs TRBV5-1 and TRBJ2-7; 10 bases line up with TRBD1. V gave up 5 bases and J gave up 2 bases; unmatched junction bases: 7. The CDR3 has 15 residues. CDR1 and CDR2 from the germline V gene are SGHRS and YFSETQ. In DNA, the CDR3 is TGCGCCAGCAGTAAGGGACAGGGGACCCCCTACGAGCAGTACTTC. Encoded protein: CASSKGQGTPYEQYF.

Here the CDR3 DNA reads TGTGCCACCAGCAGAAGCCCAGGGGAAACTGAAGCTTTCTTT. It translates to CATSRSPGETEAFF. The chain has TRBV15 and TRBJ1-1, with a possible D match to TRBD1 (6 bases). There are 14 residues in the CDR3. Per germline, CDR1 LNHNV and CDR2 YYDKDF (reference sequence). V lost 2 bases, J lost 5 bases, and 12 bases lay in between.

The chain uses TRBV10-3 and TRBJ2-2; TRBD2 agrees at 8 bases. Germline CDR1 reads ENHRY; CDR2 reads SYGVKD. J was trimmed by 2 bases and V by 9 bases; bases with no gene match: 5. The CDR3 consists of 14 residues. CDR3 amino acids: CAIQSGGNTGELFF. The CDR3 nucleotides are TGTGCCATACAGAGCGGGGGCAACACCGGGGAGCTGTTTTTT.

The V gene is TRBV2, the J gene TRBJ2-2; D possibly corresponds to TRBD2 (7 bases). In germline, CDR1 is SNHLY, CDR2 FYNNEI. This CDR3 has 16 residues. Trimming took off 5 bases at V and 5 bases at J, with 18 bases between the two ends. This CDR3 reads CASSFSRGATTGELFF. The CDR3 DNA follows: TGTGCCAGCAGTTTCTCCCGGGGGGCCACTACCGGGGAGCTGTTTTTT.

The chain links TRBV5-1 to TRBJ2-7; D is perhaps TRBD1 (6 bases). Germline CDR1 is SGHRS and CDR2 is YFSETQ. The CDR3 extends over 16 amino acids. Trimming cost V 1 base and J 1 base, with 15 bases left between them. CDR3 sequence: CASSLRGGVNSYEQYF. CDR3 DNA: TGCGCCAGCAGCTTGAGAGGGGGTGTAAATTCCTACGAGCAGTACTTC.

The sample holds one count of this clone. The chain is built from TRBV27 and TRBJ2-1; 9 bases are a match to TRBD2. Germline V CDR1 and CDR2: MNHEY, SMNVEV (reference sequence). The CDR3 length is 15 residues. V gave up 0 bases and J gave up 8 bases; unmatched junction bases: 5. Written as DNA, the CDR3 is TGTGCCAGCAGTTTATCGCGGGGGGGCATACATGAGCAGTTCTTC. Translation: CASSLSRGGIHEQFF.

The chain links TRBV7-9 to TRBJ2-7; 9 nucleotides align to TRBD1. Germline V lookup: CDR1 SEHNR, CDR2 FQNEAQ (reference sequence). The CDR3 length is 15 residues. The V gene end was trimmed by 4 bases and the J gene end by 3 bases; junction bases not matched to a gene: 7. The CDR3 here is CASSSLDRGHYEQYF. In DNA, the CDR3 is TGTGCCAGCAGCTCCTTGGACAGGGGACACTACGAGCAGTACTTC.

This clone was detected a few times. The chain combines TRBV7-9 with TRBJ2-5, with D unclear. The CDR3 has 14 amino acids. V was trimmed by 1 base and J by 7 bases, leaving 13 bases between them. In germline, CDR1 is SEHNR, CDR2 FQNEAQ (reference sequence). The CDR3 reads CASSLGLPVGTQYF. The CDR3 nucleotides read TGTGCCAGCAGCTTAGGACTTCCCGTGGGGACCCAGTACTTC. Combining the CDR3 with reference TRBV7-9 and TRBJ2-5 gives the whole variable domain DTGVSQNPRHKITKRGQNVTFRCDPISEHNRLYWYRQTLGQGPEFLTYFQNEAQLEKSRLLSDRFSAERPKGSFSTLEIQRTEQGDSAMYLCASSLGLPVGTQYFGPGTRLLVL.

V gene TRBV30 combines with J gene TRBJ2-1, with TRBD1 identical over 7 bases. J was trimmed by 9 bases and V by 4 bases; bases with no gene match: 12. This CDR3 spans 14 amino acids. Germline V CDR1 and CDR2: GTSNPN, SVGIG (reference sequence). The CDR3 region is CAWNRDSSRGEQFF. The DNA for the CDR3 is TGTGCCTGGAACCGGGACAGCAGTCGGGGTGAGCAGTTCTTC.

The rearrangement uses TRBV5-1 and TRBJ2-3; D is possibly TRBD2 (6 bases). The germline V gene encodes CDR1 SGHRS and CDR2 YFSETQ. The CDR3 runs 15 residues. Trimming left V 4 bases short and J 1 base short, with 13 bases between. For the CDR3, the DNA is TGCGCCAGCAGCCACGGGACTCCCCGCACAGATACGCAGTATTTT. It specifies CASSHGTPRTDTQYF.

The chain combines TRBV11-2 with TRBJ2-1; D is unresolved. The CDR3 runs 13 residues. The germline V gene has CDR1 SGHAT and CDR2 FQNNGV. The ends were cut back, 1 base at V and 8 bases at J, with 9 bases in the middle. CDR3 in DNA: TGTGCCAGCAGCTTAGCTACAGCCTATGAGCAGTTCTTC. Its translation: CASSLATAYEQFF.